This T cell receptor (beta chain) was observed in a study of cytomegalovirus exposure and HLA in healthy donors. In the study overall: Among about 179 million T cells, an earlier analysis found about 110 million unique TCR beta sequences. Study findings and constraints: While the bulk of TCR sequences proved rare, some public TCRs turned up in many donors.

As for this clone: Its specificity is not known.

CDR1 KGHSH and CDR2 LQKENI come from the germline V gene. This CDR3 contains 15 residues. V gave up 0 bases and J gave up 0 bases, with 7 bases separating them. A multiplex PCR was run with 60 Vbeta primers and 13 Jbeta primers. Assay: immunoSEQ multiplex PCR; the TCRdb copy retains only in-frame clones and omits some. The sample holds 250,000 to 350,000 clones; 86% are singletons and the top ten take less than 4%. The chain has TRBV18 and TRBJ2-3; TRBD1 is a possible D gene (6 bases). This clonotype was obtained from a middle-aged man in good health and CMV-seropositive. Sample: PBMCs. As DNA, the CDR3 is TGTGCCAGCTCACCACCGAGGGGGAGCACAGATACGCAGTATTTT. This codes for CASSPPRGSTDTQYF.